A single sample gave rise to the 4 T cell receptor beta chains below, sequenced in a study of blood T cell repertoires in COVID-19. Libraries were prepared by immunoSEQ multiplex PCR; TCRdb keeps only in-frame clonotypes and omits some of them. This sample yields a few hundred thousand clones, of which around four fifths are seen a single time; roughly 20% belongs to the top ten. The sequenced material came from peripheral blood. The receptors derive from a woman of 80 years or more with active or convalescent COVID-19.

Only a few counts were recorded for this clone. V gene TRBV7-2 combines with J gene TRBJ1-5; possibly TRBD1 for D (5 bases). The CDR3 has 15 residues. The V end was cut by 3 bases, the J end by 4 bases, with 13 bases between. Germline V gene sequence: CDR1 SGHTA, CDR2 FQGNSA. This CDR3 reads CASSFGGSGNQPQHF. The CDR3 coding sequence is TGTGCCAGCAGCTTCGGGGGTTCGGGAAATCAGCCCCAGCATTTT.

The CDR3 coding sequence is TGTGCCACCAGCAGTCCATCGGGGGTCTTTTCACCCCTCCACTTT. As protein: CATSSPSGVFSPLHF. This chain connects TRBV15 to TRBJ1-6; tentative D call: TRBD1 (5 bases). The CDR3 has 15 amino acids. CDR1 and CDR2 (germline): LNHNV, YYDKDF (reference sequence). The germline V and J ends were trimmed by 3 bases and 9 bases, with 15 bases remaining between them.

The sample holds a few counts of this clone. The chain carries TRBV2 and TRBJ2-5, with 7 bases identical to TRBD2. The CDR3 has 13 residues. Trimming cost V 9 bases and J 1 base; bases outside gene matches: 5. Per germline, CDR1 SNHLY and CDR2 FYNNEI. CDR3 sequence reads: CASGLVSQETQYF. CDR3 DNA sequence: TGTGCCAGTGGACTAGTTAGCCAAGAGACCCAGTACTTC.

This rearrangement joins TRBV2 to TRBJ1-4, with D perhaps matching TRBD1 (5 bases). Trimming cost V 0 bases and J 13 bases, with 15 bases left between them. Germline CDR1 SNHLY, CDR2 FYNNEI. The CDR3 contains 14 residues. The CDR3 nucleotides read TGTGCCAGCAGTGAAGCGCGCGACATCGGGGGACTGTTTTTT. The encoded protein is CASSEARDIGGLFF.